Listed here is a single T cell receptor (beta chain). What it recognizes is unknown. From germline, CDR1 is SEHNR and CDR2 FQNEAQ (reference sequence). Trimming cost V 5 bases and J 1 base; bases outside gene matches: 4. CDR3 length: 14 amino acids. Here immunoSEQ multiplex PCR was the method, and the copy in TCRdb shows in-frame clones only, minus some. The sample holds roughly 400,000 clones, 80% to 95% seen once. This sample is part of a study of Ad26.COV2.S vaccination and SARS-CoV-2 variants. Overall study: Donor got 5x10^10 or 1x10^11 viral particles of Ad26.COV2.S. Study-wide points: Spike-specific TCR breadth in vaccine recipients exceeded that seen in placebo recipients. Recipients of either vaccine or placebo displayed similar breadth of non-spike TCRs.

Treatment of the sample: 15 to 20 received Ad26.COV2.S at low or high dose, single or two shots; roughly 5 received placebo; per-sample allocation not given. Sampling was performed 63 days after the first vaccine or placebo injection. The specimen was peripheral blood, collected in a trial of Ad26.COV2.S vaccine versus placebo. The chain joins TRBV7-9 to TRBJ2-5; 7 nucleotides agree with TRBD1. The receptor was isolated from a person aged 18-60 years who received the Ad26.COV2.S COVID-19 vaccine or a placebo. The CDR3 DNA is TGTGCCAGCAGCACACAGGGGTTCCAAGAGACCCAGTACTTC. Protein sequence: CASSTQGFQETQYF.